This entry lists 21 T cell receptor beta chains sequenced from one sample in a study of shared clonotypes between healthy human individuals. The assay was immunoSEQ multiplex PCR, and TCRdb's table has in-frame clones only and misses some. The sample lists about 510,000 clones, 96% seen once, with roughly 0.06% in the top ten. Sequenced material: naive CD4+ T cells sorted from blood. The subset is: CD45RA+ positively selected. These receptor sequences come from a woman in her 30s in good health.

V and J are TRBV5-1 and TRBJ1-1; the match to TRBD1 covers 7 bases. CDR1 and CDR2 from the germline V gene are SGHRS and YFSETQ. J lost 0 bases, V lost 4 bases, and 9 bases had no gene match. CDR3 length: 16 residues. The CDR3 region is CASSPGTDFMNTEAFF. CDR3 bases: TGCGCCAGCAGCCCAGGGACAGATTTCATGAACACTGAAGCTTTCTTT.

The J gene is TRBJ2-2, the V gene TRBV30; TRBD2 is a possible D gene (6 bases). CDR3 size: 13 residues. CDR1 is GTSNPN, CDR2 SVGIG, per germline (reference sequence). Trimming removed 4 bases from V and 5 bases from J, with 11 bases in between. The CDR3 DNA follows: TGTGCCTGGAAAGGAGGGTGGACCGGGGAGCTGTTTTTT. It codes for CAWKGGWTGELFF.

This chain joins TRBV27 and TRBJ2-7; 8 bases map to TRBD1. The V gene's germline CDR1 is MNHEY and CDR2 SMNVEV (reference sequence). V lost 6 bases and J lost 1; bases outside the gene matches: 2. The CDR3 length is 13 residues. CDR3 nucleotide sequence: TGTGCCAGCAGGCGGACAGGGTCCTACGAGCAGTACTTC. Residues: CASRRTGSYEQYF.

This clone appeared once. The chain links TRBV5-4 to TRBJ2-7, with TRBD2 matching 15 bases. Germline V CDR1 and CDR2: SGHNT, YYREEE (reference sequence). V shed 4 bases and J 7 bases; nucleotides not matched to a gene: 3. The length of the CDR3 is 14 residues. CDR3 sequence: CASSGGLAGGEQYF. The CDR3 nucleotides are TGTGCCAGCAGCGGGGGACTAGCGGGAGGTGAGCAGTACTTC.

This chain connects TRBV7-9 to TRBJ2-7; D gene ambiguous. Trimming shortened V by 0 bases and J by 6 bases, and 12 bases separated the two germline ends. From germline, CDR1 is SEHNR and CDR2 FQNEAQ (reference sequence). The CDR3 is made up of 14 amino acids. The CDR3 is CASSLAAGKGEQYF. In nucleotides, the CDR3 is TGTGCCAGCAGCTTAGCGGCAGGCAAGGGCGAGCAGTACTTC.

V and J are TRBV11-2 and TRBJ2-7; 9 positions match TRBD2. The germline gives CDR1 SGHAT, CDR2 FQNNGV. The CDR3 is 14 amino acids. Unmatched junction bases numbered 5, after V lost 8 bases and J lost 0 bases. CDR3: CASGTTSGSYEQYF. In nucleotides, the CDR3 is TGTGCCAGCGGGACGACTAGCGGCTCCTACGAGCAGTACTTC.

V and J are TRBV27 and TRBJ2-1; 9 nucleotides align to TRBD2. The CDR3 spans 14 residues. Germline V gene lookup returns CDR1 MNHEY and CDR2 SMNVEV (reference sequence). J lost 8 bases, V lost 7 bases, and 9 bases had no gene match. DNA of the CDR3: TGTGCCAGCAATCTAGCGGGATTTCGGGATGAGCAGTTCTTC. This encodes CASNLAGFRDEQFF.

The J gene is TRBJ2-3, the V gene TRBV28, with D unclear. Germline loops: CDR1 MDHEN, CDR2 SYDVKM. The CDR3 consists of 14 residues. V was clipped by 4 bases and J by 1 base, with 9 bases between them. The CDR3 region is CASSSRVGTDTQYF. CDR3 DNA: TGTGCCAGCAGTTCCCGTGTGGGCACAGATACGCAGTATTTT.

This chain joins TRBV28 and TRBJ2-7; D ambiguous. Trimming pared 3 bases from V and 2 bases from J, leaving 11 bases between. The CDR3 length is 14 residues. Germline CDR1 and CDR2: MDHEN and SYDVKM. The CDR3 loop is CASSFAEPTYEQYF. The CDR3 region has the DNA TGTGCCAGCAGTTTTGCGGAACCCACCTACGAGCAGTACTTC.

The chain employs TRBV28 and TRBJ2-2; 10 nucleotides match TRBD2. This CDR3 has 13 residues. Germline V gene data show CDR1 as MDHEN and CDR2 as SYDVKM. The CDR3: CAILAGNTGELFF. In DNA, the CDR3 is TGTGCTATACTAGCGGGAAACACCGGGGAGCTGTTTTTT.

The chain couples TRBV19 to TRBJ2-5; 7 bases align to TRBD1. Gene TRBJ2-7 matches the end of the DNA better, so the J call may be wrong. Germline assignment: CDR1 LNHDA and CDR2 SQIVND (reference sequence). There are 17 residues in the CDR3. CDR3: CASSIWPTQGISYEQYF. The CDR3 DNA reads TGTGCCAGTAGTATTTGGCCCACACAGGGGATCTCCTACGAGCAGTACTTC.

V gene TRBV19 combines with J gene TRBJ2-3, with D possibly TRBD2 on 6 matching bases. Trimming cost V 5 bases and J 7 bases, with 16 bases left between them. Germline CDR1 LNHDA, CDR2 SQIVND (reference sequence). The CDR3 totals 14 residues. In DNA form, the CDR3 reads TGTGCCAGTAGTCCCGGGACTCCCAGTAATACGCAGTATTTT. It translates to CASSPGTPSNTQYF.

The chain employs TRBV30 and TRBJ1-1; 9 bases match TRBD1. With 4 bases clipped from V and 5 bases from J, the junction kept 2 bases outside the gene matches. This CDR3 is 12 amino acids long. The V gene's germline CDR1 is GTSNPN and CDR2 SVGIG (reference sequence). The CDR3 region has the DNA TGTGCCTGGACCGGACAGGGGACTGAAGCTTTCTTT. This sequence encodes CAWTGQGTEAFF. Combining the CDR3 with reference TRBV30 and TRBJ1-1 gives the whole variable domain SQTIHQWPATLVQPVGSPLSLECTVEGTSNPNLYWYRQAAGRGLQLLFYSVGIGQISSEVPQNLSASRPQDRQFILSSKKLLLSDSGFYLCAWTGQGTEAFFGQGTRLTVV.

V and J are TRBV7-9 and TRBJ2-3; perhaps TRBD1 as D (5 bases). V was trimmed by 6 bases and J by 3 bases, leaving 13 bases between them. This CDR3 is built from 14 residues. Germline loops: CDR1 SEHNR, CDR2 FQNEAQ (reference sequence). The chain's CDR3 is CASRQGSVTDTQYF. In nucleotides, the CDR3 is TGTGCCAGCAGGCAGGGAAGCGTGACAGATACGCAGTATTTT.

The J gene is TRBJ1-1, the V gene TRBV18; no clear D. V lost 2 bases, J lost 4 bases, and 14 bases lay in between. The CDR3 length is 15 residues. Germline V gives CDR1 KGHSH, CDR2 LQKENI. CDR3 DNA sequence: TGTGCCAGCTCACCAAAATATCGGGATATCACTGAAGCTTTCTTT. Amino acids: CASSPKYRDITEAFF.

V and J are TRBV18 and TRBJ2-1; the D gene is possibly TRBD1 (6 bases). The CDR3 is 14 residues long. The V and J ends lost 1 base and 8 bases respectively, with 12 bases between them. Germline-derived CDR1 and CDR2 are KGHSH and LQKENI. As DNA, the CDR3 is TGTGCCAGCTCACCACGCGCAGGGGACGATGAGCAGTTCTTC. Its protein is CASSPRAGDDEQFF.

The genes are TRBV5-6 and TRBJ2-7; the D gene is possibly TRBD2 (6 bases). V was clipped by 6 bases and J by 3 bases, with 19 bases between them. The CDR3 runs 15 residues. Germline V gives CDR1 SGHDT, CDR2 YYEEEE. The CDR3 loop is CASIYLQDYFYEQYF. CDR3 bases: TGTGCCAGCATCTACCTCCAGGACTACTTCTACGAGCAGTACTTC.

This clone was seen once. The CDR3: CSGLFLNTGELFF. The CDR3 DNA reads as TGCAGCGGTCTCTTTCTCAACACCGGGGAGCTGTTTTTT. V is TRBV29-1 and J is TRBJ2-2; D is ambiguous. Germline CDR1 is SQVTM and CDR2 is ANQGSEA. The V end lost 7 bases, the J end lost 2 bases, and 11 bases lay between the germline ends. This CDR3 has 13 residues.

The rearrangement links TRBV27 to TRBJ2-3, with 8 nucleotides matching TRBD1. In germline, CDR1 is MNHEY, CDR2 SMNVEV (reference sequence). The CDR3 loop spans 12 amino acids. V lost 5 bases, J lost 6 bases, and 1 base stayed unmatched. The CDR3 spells CASSTGGDTQYF. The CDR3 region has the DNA TGTGCCAGCAGTACAGGGGGTGATACGCAGTATTTT.

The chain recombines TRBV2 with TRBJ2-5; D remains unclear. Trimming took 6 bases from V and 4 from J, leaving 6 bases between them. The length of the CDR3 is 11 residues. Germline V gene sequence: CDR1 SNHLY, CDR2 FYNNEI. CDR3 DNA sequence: TGTGCCAGCAGACAAACAGAGACCCAGTACTTC. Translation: CASRQTETQYF.

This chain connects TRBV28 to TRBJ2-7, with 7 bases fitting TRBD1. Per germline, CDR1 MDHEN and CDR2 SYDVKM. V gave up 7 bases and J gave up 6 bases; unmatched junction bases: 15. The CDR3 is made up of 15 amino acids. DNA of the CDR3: TGTGCCAGCACACCCGGGACAGAGTTCGTTCGCGAGCAGTACTTC. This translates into CASTPGTEFVREQYF.